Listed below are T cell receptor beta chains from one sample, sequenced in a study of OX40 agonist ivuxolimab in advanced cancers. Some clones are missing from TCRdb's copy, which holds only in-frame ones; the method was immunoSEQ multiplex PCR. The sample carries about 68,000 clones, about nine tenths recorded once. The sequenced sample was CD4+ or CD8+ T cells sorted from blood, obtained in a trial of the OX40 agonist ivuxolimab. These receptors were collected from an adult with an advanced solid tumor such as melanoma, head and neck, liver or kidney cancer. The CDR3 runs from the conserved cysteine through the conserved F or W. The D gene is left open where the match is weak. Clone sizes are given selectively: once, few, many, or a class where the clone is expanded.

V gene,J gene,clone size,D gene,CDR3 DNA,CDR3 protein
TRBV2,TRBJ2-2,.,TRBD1,TGTGCCAGCAGTGCACAGGGGGCAGGCACCGGGGAGCTGTTTTTT,CASSAQGAGTGELFF
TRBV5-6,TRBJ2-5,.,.,TGTGCCAGCAGCTTGGACAGACAAGAGACCCAGTACTTC,CASSLDRQETQYF
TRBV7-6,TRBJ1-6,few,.,TGTGCCAGCAGCTCTAGACGCGAAAACTCACCCCTCCACTTT,CASSSRRENSPLHF
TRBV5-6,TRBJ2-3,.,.,TGTGCCAGCAGCTTGCCATTGAGCCAAATTGCAGATACGCAGTATTTT,CASSLPLSQIADTQYF
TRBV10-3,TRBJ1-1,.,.,TGTGCCATCAATGGAGGGGCCTCGAACACTGAAGCTTTCTTT,CAINGGASNTEAFF
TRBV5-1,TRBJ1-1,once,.,TGCGCCAGCAGCTTCGGGGGGGGCTCGGACACTGAAGCTTTCTTT,CASSFGGGSDTEAFF
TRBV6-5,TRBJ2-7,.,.,TGTGCCAGCAGTTACCTCGCGGGGTACGAGCAGTACTTC,CASSYLAGYEQYF
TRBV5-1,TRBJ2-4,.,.,TGCGCCAGCTCGATAGGGGAGGCCAAAAACATTCAGTACTTC,CASSIGEAKNIQYF
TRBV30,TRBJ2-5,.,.,TGTGCCTGGAGTAGCGGGTTCCAAGAGACCCAGTACTTC,CAWSSGFQETQYF
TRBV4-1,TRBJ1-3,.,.,TGCGCCAGCAGCCAAGAAGGAGGGATTGGAAACACCATATATTTT,CASSQEGGIGNTIYF
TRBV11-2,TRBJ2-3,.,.,TGTGCCAGCAGCTCACGACTCGCCACAGATACGCAGTATTTT,CASSSRLATDTQYF
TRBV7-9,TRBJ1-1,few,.,TGTGCCAGCAGCTTAGTAGACGGGACTGAAGCTTTCTTT,CASSLVDGTEAFF
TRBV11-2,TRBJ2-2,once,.,TGTGCCAGCACAAGGGGGTTCGACACCGGGGAGCTGTTTTTT,CASTRGFDTGELFF
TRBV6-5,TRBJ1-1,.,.,TGTGCCAGCAGTTACTCGACAGGGAACACTGAAGCTTTCTTT,CASSYSTGNTEAFF
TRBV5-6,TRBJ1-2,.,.,TGTGCCAGCAGCTTGGTGGAAGGAGGTCTTTACGGCTACACCTTC,CASSLVEGGLYGYTF
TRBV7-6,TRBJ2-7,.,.,TGTGCCAGCAGCTTAGATCAGGGTCTAACCTACGAGCAGTACTTC,CASSLDQGLTYEQYF
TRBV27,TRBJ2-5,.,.,TGTGCCAGCTGCCGAGGGGCATGCGAGACCCAGTACTTC,CASCRGACETQYF
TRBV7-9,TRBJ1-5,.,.,TGTGCCAGCAGCTTTAGCGGGATTAATCAGCCCCAGCATTTT,CASSFSGINQPQHF
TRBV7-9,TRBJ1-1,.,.,TGTGCCAGCAGCGCGAGGAGTCTAGGTTCAAGGGTAAACACTGAAGCTTTCTTT,CASSARSLGSRVNTEAFF
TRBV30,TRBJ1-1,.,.,TGTGCCTGGAATCAGGGAGGAAGGCCTGAAGCTTTCTTT,CAWNQGGRPEAFF
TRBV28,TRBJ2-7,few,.,TGTGCCAGCAGTTTCCCCCCCGGGCGCCCTTATGGCGAGCAGTACTTC,CASSFPPGRPYGEQYF
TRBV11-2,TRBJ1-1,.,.,TGTGCCAGCAGCTTACAGGGCTTGAACACTGAAGCTTTCTTT,CASSLQGLNTEAFF
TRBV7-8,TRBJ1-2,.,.,TGTGCCAGCAGCTTATCTACGCGGGACTATGGCTACACCTTC,CASSLSTRDYGYTF
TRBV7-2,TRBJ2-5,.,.,TGTGCCAGCAGCACCCGGTGGGGTAGGGAGACCCAGTACTTC,CASSTRWGRETQYF
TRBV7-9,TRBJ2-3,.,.,TGTGCCAGCTCATCTCCCAGCGGACTCAATCACGAGGATACGCAGTATTTT,CASSSPSGLNHEDTQYF